This T cell receptor (beta chain) came from a study of beta chain features in type 1 diabetes. TCRB transcripts that were expressed got sequenced, as all of the isolated RNA had been reverse transcribed. The table came from immunoSEQ multiplex PCR; TCRdb's copy has only in-frame clones and leaves some out. The table lists a few hundred thousand clones, over 11% of them singletons. CD45RO/CCR7/CD25/CD127/CD95/CD27 separated CD4+ naive, central memory, regulatory and stem cell-like memory cells by sorting. Findings of the study overall: When Type 1 diabetes patients were examined, their TCRB CDR3s proved moderately but significantly shorter in all four CD4+ subsets. Relative to healthy donors, patients appeared to have naive, central memory and Treg TCRB repertoires that were more similar. Fewer junction insertions and more nucleotide deletions appeared in type 1 diabetes patients.

The germline CDR1 and CDR2 sequences are MGHRA and YSYEKL. V was cut by 1 base and J by 3 bases, with 16 bases left in between. The CDR3 covers 17 residues. Of note for this clone: The target antigen is unknown.

The receptor was isolated from a man aged 30-40 years in good health. V usage is TRBV4-1 and J usage is TRBJ2-1; maybe TRBD1 (5 bases). Sequencing was performed on naive CD4+ T cells from blood. The CDR3 region has the DNA TGCGCCAGCAGCCAAGTGCCAGGGCGAAACCTCTACAATGAGCAGTTCTTC. This translates into CASSQVPGRNLYNEQFF.